The 28 T cell receptor beta chains given below trace back to one sample, sequenced in a study of cytomegalovirus exposure and HLA in healthy donors. PCR was performed using 60 Vbeta and 13 Jbeta primers. Clones were sequenced by immunoSEQ multiplex PCR, and TCRdb holds only the in-frame ones, with some missing. The sample includes about 170,000 clones, around 84% seen only once; the top ten take less than 2.5%. The sample consisted of PBMCs. All receptors derive from a man younger than 30 in good health and CMV-seropositive.

This chain connects TRBV18 to TRBJ2-1; 10 bases align to TRBD2. J gave up 8 bases and V 2 bases, and 9 bases lay outside the gene matches. The CDR3 has 16 residues. Per germline, CDR1 KGHSH and CDR2 LQKENI. CDR3 DNA sequence: TGTGCCAGCTCACCATCGGGTCTAGCGGGGGTGTATGAGCAGTTCTTC. Amino acid sequence: CASSPSGLAGVYEQFF.

This clone has more than one count but fewer than ten. This sequence joins TRBV25-1 and TRBJ1-4; 8 bases line up with TRBD1. The J segment lost 8 bases and the V segment lost 4 bases, leaving 9 bases of the junction unmatched. Germline CDR1 is MGHDK and CDR2 is SYGVNS. This CDR3 is built from 15 residues. The CDR3 reads CASSGTRTGFEKLFF. CDR3 nucleotides: TGTGCCAGCAGTGGGACACGGACAGGGTTCGAAAAACTGTTTTTT.

This chain joins TRBV7-2 and TRBJ2-1; possibly TRBD2 for D (5 bases). The V and J ends lost 5 bases and 2 bases respectively, with 13 bases between them. This CDR3 comprises 15 residues. The germline V gene has CDR1 SGHTA and CDR2 FQGNSA. This CDR3 is CASSPGLAPYNEQFF. CDR3 nucleotide sequence: TGTGCCAGCAGCCCTGGTCTAGCCCCCTACAATGAGCAGTTCTTC.

V and J are TRBV30 and TRBJ2-1; D may be TRBD2 (5 bases). Trimming removed 5 bases at V and 2 bases at J, with 13 bases between. Germline loops: CDR1 GTSNPN, CDR2 SVGIG (reference sequence). The CDR3 has 14 residues. In DNA form, the CDR3 reads TGTGCCTGGGGATTGCTAGCCCCCTACAATGAGCAGTTCTTC. Translation gives CAWGLLAPYNEQFF.

The V and J genes are TRBV21-1 and TRBJ2-4; TRBD2, the D gene given by the table, was not confirmed from the DNA. TRBV21-1 is a known pseudogene. The CDR3 runs 16 residues. CDR3 region: CASSKGFRLAKNSQYF. DNA for the CDR3: TGTGCCAGCAGCAAAGGATTCAGGCTAGCCAAAAACAGTCAGTACTTC.

This clone has just a few counts. The chain links TRBV2 to TRBJ2-5, with D unresolved. The CDR3 consists of 13 residues. V was cut by 6 bases and J by 2 bases, with 10 bases left in between. Germline-derived CDR1 and CDR2 are SNHLY and FYNNEI. For the CDR3, the DNA is TGTGCCAGCAGCAGTATACAGCAAGAGACCCAGTACTTC. It specifies CASSSIQQETQYF. The variable domain in full, completed from reference TRBV2 and TRBJ2-5, reads EPEVTQTPSHQVTQMGQEVILRCVPISNHLYFYWYRQILGQKVEFLVSFYNNEISEKSEIFDDQFSVERPDGSNFTLKIRSTKLEDSAMYFCASSSIQQETQYFGPGTRLLVL.

This sequence joins TRBV4-1 and TRBJ2-7; 9 nucleotides align to TRBD1. V gave up 6 bases and J gave up 2 bases; unmatched junction bases: 8. CDR3 length: 15 residues. Germline-derived CDR1 and CDR2 are MGHRA and YSYEKL. The CDR3: CASRLVDRGTYEQYF. In DNA, the CDR3 is TGCGCCAGCAGACTTGTGGACAGGGGAACCTACGAGCAGTACTTC.

Only a few counts were recorded for this clone. The chain has TRBV25-1 and TRBJ1-5; TRBD1 is a possible D gene (6 bases). Germline CDR1 and CDR2: MGHDK and SYGVNS. The CDR3 totals 14 residues. V was cut by 4 bases and J by 5 bases, with 12 bases left in between. CDR3 sequence reads: CASSAPDSDQPQHF. The DNA for the CDR3 is TGTGCCAGCAGTGCCCCGGACAGTGATCAGCCCCAGCATTTT.

CDR3 sequence reads: CASSVAAYQETQYF. CDR3 in DNA: TGTGCCAGCAGCGTAGCAGCGTACCAAGAGACCCAGTACTTC. The genes are TRBV9 and TRBJ2-5; unclear D gene. CDR1 is SGDLS and CDR2 is YYNGEE in the germline V gene. There are 14 residues in the CDR3. Trimming stripped 0 bases from V and 0 bases from J, with 6 bases between.

V usage is TRBV2 and J usage is TRBJ1-5; maybe TRBD1 (5 bases). The germline CDR1 and CDR2 sequences are SNHLY and FYNNEI. V was pared by 4 bases and J by 5 bases, with 12 bases between. The CDR3 length is 14 residues. The CDR3 coding sequence is TGTGCCAGCAGTGCCACAGGCAGACATCAGCCCCAGCATTTT. Translation: CASSATGRHQPQHF.

This clone has a single count. The gene calls are TRBV28 and TRBJ1-1; 7 bases agree with TRBD1. The CDR3 totals 14 residues. Germline V gene data show CDR1 as MDHEN and CDR2 as SYDVKM. V gave up 4 bases and J gave up 1 base; unmatched junction bases: 3. This CDR3 reads CASSWGQQNTEAFF. CDR3 DNA: TGTGCCAGCAGTTGGGGACAGCAGAACACTGAAGCTTTCTTT.

The chain joins TRBV6-5 to TRBJ1-1, with 9 bases aligning to TRBD1. CDR1 is MNHEY, CDR2 SVGAGI, per germline. V lost 5 bases, J lost 4 bases, and 8 bases stayed unmatched. The CDR3 spans 15 residues. The CDR3, as DNA: TGTGCCAGCAGTAAACAGGGGGCGCTGGCCACTGAAGCTTTCTTT. Translating gives CASSKQGALATEAFF.

This clone was seen only once. Here the CDR3 DNA reads TGTGCCAGCAGGTCAGACACCTTGAACACTGAAGCTTTCTTT. Encoded protein: CASRSDTLNTEAFF. This chain joins TRBV6-5 and TRBJ1-1; D is unclear. The V gene lost 6 bases and the J gene lost 0 bases, with 11 bases spanning the gap. CDR1 and CDR2 (germline): MNHEY, SVGAGI. The CDR3 is 14 amino acids.

The chain joins TRBV7-3 to TRBJ2-2, with a possible D match to TRBD2 (5 bases). This CDR3 is built from 14 residues. Trimming removed 2 bases at V and 1 base at J, with 5 bases between. The germline CDR1 and CDR2 sequences are SGHTA and FQGTGA. Here the CDR3 reads CASSLGGNTGELFF. In DNA, the CDR3 is TGTGCCAGCAGCTTAGGAGGGAACACCGGGGAGCTGTTTTTT.

The chain uses TRBV7-8 and TRBJ1-5, with unresolved D. The CDR3 is 15 amino acids. Germline CDR1 reads SGHVS; CDR2 reads FQNEAQ. Trimming pared 5 bases from V and 2 bases from J, leaving 13 bases between. The CDR3, as DNA: TGTGCCAGCAGCCCCGGGCGGGTGGGCAATCAGCCCCAGCATTTT. It specifies CASSPGRVGNQPQHF.

The chain recombines TRBV4-3 with TRBJ1-5; TRBD1 is a possible D gene (6 bases). V was trimmed by 0 bases and J by 5 bases, leaving 11 bases between them. Germline CDR1 reads LGHNA; CDR2 reads YSLEER. This CDR3 has 15 amino acids. The CDR3 protein is CASSQDRAGDQPQHF. As DNA, the CDR3 is TGCGCCAGCAGCCAAGATAGAGCAGGGGATCAGCCCCAGCATTTT.

The chain couples TRBV30 to TRBJ2-3; 14 nucleotides line up with TRBD2. The CDR3 spans 18 residues. J was trimmed by 2 bases and V by 1 base; bases with no gene match: 8. The germline V gene has CDR1 GTSNPN and CDR2 SVGIG (reference sequence). Here the CDR3 reads CAWSGLRTSGGPTDTQYF. The CDR3 nucleotides are TGTGCCTGGAGTGGGCTTAGGACTAGCGGGGGGCCCACAGATACGCAGTATTTT.

In this sample, this clone is medium-sized. The rearrangement uses TRBV19 and TRBJ1-5; perhaps TRBD1 as D (5 bases). This CDR3 contains 19 residues. With 1 base removed from V and 0 bases from J, the gap between germline ends came to 19 bases. In germline, CDR1 is LNHDA, CDR2 SQIVND (reference sequence). The CDR3 loop reads CASSIGGALEGDSNQPQHF. The CDR3 nucleotides read TGTGCCAGTAGTATAGGCGGGGCCCTAGAAGGGGATAGCAATCAGCCCCAGCATTTT.

CDR3 bases: TGTGCCAGCAGCTCTCCACTCCGAACTAGCGTAGAGACCCAGTACTTC. The encoded protein is CASSSPLRTSVETQYF. V usage is TRBV7-6 and J usage is TRBJ2-5, with TRBD2 matching over 7 bases. Germline V gives CDR1 SGHVS, CDR2 FNYEAQ. V dropped 4 bases and J dropped 4; count of bases not matched to a gene: 12. CDR3 size: 16 residues. The full variable domain, its missing parts supplied by reference TRBV7-6 and TRBJ2-5, is GAGVSQSPRYKVTKRGQDVALRCDPISGHVSLYWYRQALGQGPEFLTYFNYEAQQDKSGLPNDRFSAERPEGSISTLTIQRTEQRDSAMYRCASSSPLRTSVETQYFGPGTRLLVL.

This sequence joins TRBV6-1 and TRBJ1-2; 11 bases fit TRBD1. Per the germline V gene, CDR1 is MNHNS and CDR2 is SASEGT. This CDR3 is 14 amino acids long. V shed 6 bases, J shed 3 bases, and the junction held 3 bases outside the gene matches. The CDR3: CASRGQGVYYGYTF. CDR3 nucleotides: TGTGCCAGCAGGGGACAGGGGGTCTACTATGGCTACACCTTC.

V and J are TRBV9 and TRBJ1-1, with D possibly TRBD1 on 5 matching bases. With 4 bases removed from V and 4 bases from J, the gap between germline ends came to 17 bases. The CDR3 runs 15 residues. The germline V gene has CDR1 SGDLS and CDR2 YYNGEE. The DNA of the CDR3 is TGTGCCAGCAGCAGTACGGCAGGGTCCGGCACTGAAGCTTTCTTT. This codes for CASSSTAGSGTEAFF. The full variable domain, with the rest looked up from reference TRBV9 and TRBJ1-1, is DSGVTQTPKHLITATGQRVTLRCSPRSGDLSVYWYQQSLDQGLQFLIQYYNGEERAKGNILERFSAQQFPDLHSELNLSSLELGDSALYFCASSSTAGSGTEAFFGQGTRLTVV.

This clone has only one observation. The rearrangement links TRBV4-2 to TRBJ2-7, with 7 bases lining up with TRBD2. After removal of 5 bases from V and 3 bases from J, the junction contained 10 bases not matched to a gene. The germline V gene has CDR1 LGHNA and CDR2 YNFKEQ. The CDR3 is 15 amino acids. The CDR3 is CASSEILAENYEQYF. The CDR3 nucleotides read TGTGCCAGCAGCGAGATTCTAGCGGAGAACTACGAGCAGTACTTC.

The gene calls are TRBV7-3 and TRBJ1-6; perhaps TRBD1 as D (6 bases). Trimming removed 2 bases from V and 7 bases from J, with 12 bases in between. There are 15 residues in the CDR3. Germline V lookup: CDR1 SGHTA, CDR2 FQGTGA. This CDR3 is CASSLSGGGNSPLHF. The CDR3 DNA sequence: TGTGCCAGCAGCTTATCTGGGGGCGGCAATTCACCCCTCCACTTT.

V usage is TRBV4-3 and J usage is TRBJ1-3; D is unclear. The V end was cut by 0 bases, the J end by 0 bases, with 9 bases between. This CDR3 has 16 residues. Germline V lookup: CDR1 LGHNA, CDR2 YSLEER. The CDR3 loop is CASSQDTPGSGNTIYF. CDR3 bases: TGCGCCAGCAGCCAAGATACCCCGGGCTCTGGAAACACCATATATTTT.

The rearrangement links TRBV6-6 to TRBJ2-5; TRBD1 matches at 9 bases. Trimming at V came to 2 bases and at J to 2 bases, leaving 0 bases not matched to a gene. CDR1 is MNHNY, CDR2 SVGAGI, per germline (reference sequence). This CDR3 is built from 14 residues. This CDR3 is CASSYGTGQETQYF. The CDR3 DNA is TGTGCCAGCAGTTACGGGACAGGGCAAGAGACCCAGTACTTC.

The chain carries TRBV2 and TRBJ2-5; D possibly corresponds to TRBD2 (5 bases). The better agreement between TRBJ2-7 and the DNA end casts doubt on the J call. CDR1 is SNHLY and CDR2 is FYNNEI in the germline V gene. There are 15 residues in the CDR3. The CDR3 here is CASSVEGWYVDEQYF. CDR3 DNA sequence: TGTGCCAGCAGTGTTGAGGGCTGGTACGTGGACGAGCAGTACTTC.

The table lists this clone with many counts. The rearrangement uses TRBV27 and TRBJ2-1; 8 nucleotides align to TRBD1. V trimming: 9 bases; J trimming: 0 bases; junction bases outside the gene matches: 10. This CDR3 is built from 16 residues. CDR1 is MNHEY and CDR2 is SMNVEV in the germline V gene (reference sequence). The CDR3 sequence: CASLGTGPTSYNEQFF. The CDR3 region has the DNA TGTGCCAGTCTGGGGACAGGACCAACCTCCTACAATGAGCAGTTCTTC.

In its sample, this clone was seen once. This sequence joins TRBV13 and TRBJ2-1; TRBD2 aligns across 9 bases. With V trimmed by 5 bases and J by 7 bases, 6 bases remained unmatched. This CDR3 comprises 14 residues. Germline V gene sequence: CDR1 PRHDT, CDR2 FYEKMQ (reference sequence). CDR3 DNA sequence: TGTGCCAGCAGCGCCCGGCGGGGGGGGAATGAGCAGTTCTTC. It specifies CASSARRGGNEQFF.